This T cell receptor beta chain was identified during a study of cytomegalovirus exposure and HLA in healthy donors. Study outcomes and limitations: Analysis was carried out at a later point, and it linked a missense DCLRE1C variant to TCR beta V- and J-gene trimming. A later analysis revealed that TCR association rates differed between HLA loci, peaking at DRB1 and bottoming out at HLA-C. Highly shared sequence variants in one cluster were likely a sequencing artifact.

The germline V gene encodes CDR1 MDHEN and CDR2 SYDVKM. The CDR3 runs 19 residues. Trimming cost V 4 bases and J 5 bases; bases outside gene matches: 20. Note on this clone: Its specificity is not known.

60 Vbeta and 13 Jbeta primers were used in PCR. Sequencing was performed with immunoSEQ multiplex PCR; in TCRdb, only in-frame clones are kept and a portion is missing. The listing records about 130,000 clones. The genes are TRBV28 and TRBJ2-5; 9 bases fit TRBD1. This sequence was found in a middle-aged woman in good health and CMV-seropositive. Source material: PBMCs. CDR3 DNA: TGTGCCAGCAGTTCCCCACGACATCTCAACAGGGGGCGAAGGGAGACCCAGTACTTC. It is translated as CASSSPRHLNRGRRETQYF.